This T cell receptor (beta chain) originates from a study of CD8 T cells in Susac syndrome. The study's findings and limits: The study recognized that the number of individuals in its TCR sequencing and HLA analysis was relatively small.

The patients who served as multiple sclerosis controls were treatment-naive and had stable or active relapsing-remitting disease that fulfilled the revised McDonald criteria. In germline, CDR1 is MGHDK, CDR2 SYGVNS. The CDR3 loop spans 13 amino acids. V lost 5 bases and J 6 bases, leaving 14 bases between the germline ends. Random hexamers were used to reverse transcribe an amount of roughly 0.5 to 1 ug RNA. The CDR3 of TCR beta was amplified by immunoSEQ multiplex PCR across 54 Vbeta and 13 Jbeta. Each CDR3 protein is one row after TCRdb ran MiXCR on the immunoSEQ multiplex PCR reads. The sample has some 110,000 distinct CDR3 sequences, more than 85% seen once. With respect to this clonotype: As yet, its antigen is unknown.

The specimen was CD4+ T cells from PBMCs. This receptor was obtained from a human donor with multiple sclerosis. The genes are TRBV25-1 and TRBJ2-7, with D perhaps TRBD1 or TRBD2 (5 bases each). The CDR3 sequence: CASSTDGAGEQYF. The CDR3 DNA sequence: TGTGCCAGCAGTACTGACGGGGCGGGCGAGCAGTACTTC.